This TCR beta chain was sequenced during a study of technical replicates of blood from four donors. Profiled with immunoSEQ multiplex PCR; TCRdb holds only in-frame clones, not every one. The data show about 66,000 clones, approximately 90% seen once. The CDR3 contains 13 residues. Germline CDR1 reads LGHNA; CDR2 reads YSLEER. V was shortened by 5 bases and J by 3 bases, with 8 bases between the two germline ends. The sample comprised PBMCs. J is TRBJ1-5 and V is TRBV4-3; D is ambiguous. This sequence originates from a human donor in good health. Some clones in this sample may be carry-over from other donors' samples. The CDR3 DNA reads TGCGCCAGCAGCAAGGACTTCAATCAGCCCCAGCATTTT. This gives the protein CASSKDFNQPQHF.